These T cell receptor beta chains were read from a single sample in a study of cytomegalovirus exposure and HLA in healthy donors. Method: immunoSEQ multiplex PCR; TCRdb's copy keeps in-frame clones and lacks some. The data hold 89,000 or so clones, with about 81% observed a single time. Specimen: PBMCs. The receptor source for this set is a man aged 55 to 69 in good health and CMV-seronegative. Both conserved end residues are trimmed from each CDR3. Each record gives: V gene, J gene, CDR3 protein.

>TRBV4-2|TRBJ2-1
ASSQVRSGGSYNEQF
>TRBV19|TRBJ2-7
ASSSRQGWSEQY
>TRBV27|TRBJ1-2
ASSLWQGARGYT
>TRBV6-1|TRBJ1-1
AIHSPGGEAF
>TRBV9|TRBJ1-3
ASSVTGFEGNTIY
>TRBV2|TRBJ1-1
ASSGPTSGQNTEAF
>TRBV7-3|TRBJ2-5
ASSTGTSGGARQETQY
>TRBV7-9|NA
ASSSGTSVTYEQY
>TRBV6-6|TRBJ1-2
ASSYEGSVVYGYT
>TRBV4-1|TRBJ2-1
ASSQDPGGTYNEQF
>TRBV21-1|TRBJ1-1
ASSKARQGCMNTEAF